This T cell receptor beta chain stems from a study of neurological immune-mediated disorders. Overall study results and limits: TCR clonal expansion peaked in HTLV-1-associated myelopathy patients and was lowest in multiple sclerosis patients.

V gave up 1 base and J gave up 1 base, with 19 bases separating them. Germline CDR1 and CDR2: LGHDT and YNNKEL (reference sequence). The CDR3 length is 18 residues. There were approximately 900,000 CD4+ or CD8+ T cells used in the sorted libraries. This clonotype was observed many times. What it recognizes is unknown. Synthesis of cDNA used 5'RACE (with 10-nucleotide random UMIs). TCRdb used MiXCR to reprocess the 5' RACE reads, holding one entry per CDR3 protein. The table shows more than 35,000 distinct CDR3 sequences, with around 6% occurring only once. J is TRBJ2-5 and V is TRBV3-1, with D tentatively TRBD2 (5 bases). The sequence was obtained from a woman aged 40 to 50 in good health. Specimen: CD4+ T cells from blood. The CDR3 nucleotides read TGTGCCAGCAGCCAAGGACTACCGGAAGTTCGGGGCCAAGAGACCCAGTACTTC. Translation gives CASSQGLPEVRGQETQYF.